The text below deals with one TCR beta chain. The CDR3 sequence is 15 residues long. The germline CDR1 and CDR2 sequences are LNHDA and SQIVND (reference sequence). V lost 8 bases and J lost 8, with 24 bases in between. This entry is derived from a study of control samples from healthy donors and cancer patients. Data came from immunoSEQ multiplex PCR; TCRdb stores just in-frame clones and leaves some out. The table includes 98,000 or so clones, 70% to 85% detected once. The sample comprised blood. This receptor was taken from a man younger than 30 in good health. The chain couples TRBV19 to TRBJ1-2; D might be TRBD1 (6 bases). The DNA of the CDR3 is TGTGCCAGTTCTCACCCGCCGCAGGGGAATAAGGGCTACACCTTC. Translated, it gives CASSHPPQGNKGYTF.